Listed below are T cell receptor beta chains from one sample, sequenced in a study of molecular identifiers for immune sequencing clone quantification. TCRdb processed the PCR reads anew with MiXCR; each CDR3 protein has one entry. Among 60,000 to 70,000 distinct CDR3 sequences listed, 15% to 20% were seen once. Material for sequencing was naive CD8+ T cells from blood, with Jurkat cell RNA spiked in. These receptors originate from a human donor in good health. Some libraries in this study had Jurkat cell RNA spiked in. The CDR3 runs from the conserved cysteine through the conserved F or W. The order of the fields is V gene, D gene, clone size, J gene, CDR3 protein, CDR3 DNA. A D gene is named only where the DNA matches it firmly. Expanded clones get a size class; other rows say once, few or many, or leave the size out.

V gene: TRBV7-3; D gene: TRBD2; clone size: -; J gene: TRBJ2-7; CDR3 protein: CASSSSGSSHEQYF; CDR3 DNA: TGTGCCAGCAGCTCTAGCGGGAGTTCCCACGAGCAGTACTTC
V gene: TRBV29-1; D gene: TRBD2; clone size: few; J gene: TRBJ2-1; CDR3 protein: CSAKAGGGYNEQFF; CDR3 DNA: TGCAGCGCCAAAGCGGGAGGCGGATACAATGAGCAGTTCTTC
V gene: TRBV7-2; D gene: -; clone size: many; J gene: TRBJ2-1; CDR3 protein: CASSPPPAVEQFF; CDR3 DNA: TGTGCCAGCAGCCCGCCCCCGGCCGTTGAGCAGTTCTTC
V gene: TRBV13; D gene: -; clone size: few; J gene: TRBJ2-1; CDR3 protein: CASSLGEVYEQFF; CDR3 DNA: TGTGCCAGCAGCTTAGGGGAGGTATACGAGCAGTTCTTC
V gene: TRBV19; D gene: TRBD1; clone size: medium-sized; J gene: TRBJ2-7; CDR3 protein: CASSPGQGPYEQYF; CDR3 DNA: TGTGCCAGTAGTCCGGGACAGGGCCCTTACGAGCAGTACTTC
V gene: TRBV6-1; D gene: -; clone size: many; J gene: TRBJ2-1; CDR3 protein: CASSEGWGSYEQFF; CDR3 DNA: TGTGCCAGCAGTGAAGGTTGGGGTTCCTATGAGCAGTTCTTC
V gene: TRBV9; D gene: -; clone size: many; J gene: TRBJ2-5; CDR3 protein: CASSVATSADQETQYF; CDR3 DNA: TGTGCCAGCAGCGTAGCGACTAGTGCAGACCAAGAGACCCAGTACTTC
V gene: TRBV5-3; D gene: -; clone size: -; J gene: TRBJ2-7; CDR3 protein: CASSLEGDTYEQYF; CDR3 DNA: TGTGCCAGCAGCTTGGAGGGGGACACCTACGAGCAGTACTTC
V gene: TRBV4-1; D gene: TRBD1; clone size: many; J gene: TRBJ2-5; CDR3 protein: CASSQDGGQGETQYF; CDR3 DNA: TGCGCCAGCAGCCAAGATGGGGGACAGGGGGAGACCCAGTACTTC
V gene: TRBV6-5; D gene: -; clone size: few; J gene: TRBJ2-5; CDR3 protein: CAGSYGWGTETQYF; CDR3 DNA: TGTGCCGGCAGTTACGGTTGGGGAACGGAGACCCAGTACTTC
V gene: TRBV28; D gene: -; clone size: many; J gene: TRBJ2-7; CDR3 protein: CASSFPVLSYEQYF; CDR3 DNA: TGTGCCAGCAGTTTCCCCGTCCTTTCCTACGAGCAGTACTTC
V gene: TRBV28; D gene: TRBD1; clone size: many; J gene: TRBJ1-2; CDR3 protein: CASSLPGGERGYTF; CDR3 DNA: TGTGCCAGCAGTTTGCCAGGGGGGGAGAGGGGCTACACCTTC
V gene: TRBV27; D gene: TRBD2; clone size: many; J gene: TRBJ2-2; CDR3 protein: CASSYFSGSTGELFF; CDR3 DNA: TGTGCCAGCAGCTACTTTAGCGGGAGTACCGGGGAGCTGTTTTTT
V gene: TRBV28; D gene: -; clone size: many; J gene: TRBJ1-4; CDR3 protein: CASSNKGWNEKLFF; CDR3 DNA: TGTGCCAGCAGTAATAAGGGCTGGAATGAAAAACTGTTTTTT
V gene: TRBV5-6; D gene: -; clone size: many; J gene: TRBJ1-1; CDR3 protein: CASSLSATTEAFF; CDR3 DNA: TGTGCCAGCAGCTTGTCAGCGACCACTGAAGCTTTCTTT
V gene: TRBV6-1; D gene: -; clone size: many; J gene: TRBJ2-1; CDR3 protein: CASSESGGEQFF; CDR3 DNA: TGTGCCAGCAGTGAGTCTGGAGGTGAGCAGTTCTTC
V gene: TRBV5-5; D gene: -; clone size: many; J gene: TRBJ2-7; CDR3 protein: CASSRTNKYEQYF; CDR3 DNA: TGTGCCAGCAGCCGGACTAACAAATACGAGCAGTACTTC
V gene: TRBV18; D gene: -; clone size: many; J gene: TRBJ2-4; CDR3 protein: CASSRGPTGAKNIQYF; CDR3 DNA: TGTGCCAGCTCACGGGGGCCAACAGGCGCCAAAAACATTCAGTACTTC
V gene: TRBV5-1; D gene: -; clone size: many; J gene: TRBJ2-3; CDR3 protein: CASSQRGGTRTDTQYF; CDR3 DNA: TGCGCCAGCAGCCAACGGGGCGGGACGAGGACAGATACGCAGTATTTT
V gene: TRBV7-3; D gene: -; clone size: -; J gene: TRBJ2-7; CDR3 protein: CASSLDSYNEQYF; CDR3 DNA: TGTGCCAGCAGCCTCGACTCCTACAATGAGCAGTACTTC
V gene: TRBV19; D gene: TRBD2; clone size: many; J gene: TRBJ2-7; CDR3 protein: CASSMSSGSHEQYF; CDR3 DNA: TGTGCCAGTAGTATGTCTAGCGGGAGCCACGAGCAGTACTTC
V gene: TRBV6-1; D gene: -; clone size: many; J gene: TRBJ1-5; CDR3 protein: CASSFRDNSNQPQHF; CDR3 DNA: TGTGCCAGCAGTTTCCGGGACAATAGCAATCAGCCCCAGCATTTT
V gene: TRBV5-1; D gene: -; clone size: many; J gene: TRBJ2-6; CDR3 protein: CASSPPLGRSSGANVLTF; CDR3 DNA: TGCGCCAGCAGCCCACCCCTCGGACGGAGCTCTGGGGCCAACGTCCTGACTTTC
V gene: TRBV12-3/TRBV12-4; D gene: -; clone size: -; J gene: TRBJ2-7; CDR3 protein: CASSFPDSYEQYF; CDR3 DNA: TGTGCCAGCAGTTTCCCCGACAGCTACGAGCAGTACTTC
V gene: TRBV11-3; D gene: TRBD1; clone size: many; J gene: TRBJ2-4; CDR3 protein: CASSPRQGVAKNIQYF; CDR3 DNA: TGTGCCAGCAGCCCGCGACAGGGAGTAGCCAAAAACATTCAGTACTTC
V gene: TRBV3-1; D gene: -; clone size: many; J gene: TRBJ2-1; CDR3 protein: CASSQVSNEQFF; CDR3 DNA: TGTGCCAGCAGCCAAGTCAGCAATGAGCAGTTCTTC
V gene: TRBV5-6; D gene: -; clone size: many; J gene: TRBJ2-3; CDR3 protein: CASTGWGESSTDTQYF; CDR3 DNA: TGTGCCAGCACCGGGTGGGGGGAGTCTAGCACAGATACGCAGTATTTT
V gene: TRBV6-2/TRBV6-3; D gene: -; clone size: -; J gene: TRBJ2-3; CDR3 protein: CASSYGTGGSDTQYF; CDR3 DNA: TGTGCTAGCAGTTACGGGACTGGCGGTTCGGATACGCAGTATTTT
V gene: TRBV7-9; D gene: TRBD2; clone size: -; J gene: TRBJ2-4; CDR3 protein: CASNSGLAGIDKNIQYF; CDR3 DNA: TGTGCCAGCAACTCGGGACTAGCGGGAATTGACAAAAACATTCAGTACTTC
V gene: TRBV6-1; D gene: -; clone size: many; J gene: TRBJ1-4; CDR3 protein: CASSEPPYRYEKLFF; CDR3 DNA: TGTGCCAGCAGTGAACCCCCCTATCGGTATGAAAAACTGTTTTTT
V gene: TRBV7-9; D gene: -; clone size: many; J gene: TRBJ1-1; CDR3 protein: CASSPLGRGVGEAFF; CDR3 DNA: TGTGCCAGCAGCCCCCTGGGACGGGGAGTGGGTGAAGCTTTCTTT
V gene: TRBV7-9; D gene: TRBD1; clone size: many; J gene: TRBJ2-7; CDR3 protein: CASSTSGGFSYEQYF; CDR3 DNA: TGTGCCAGCAGTACCTCAGGGGGTTTCTCCTACGAGCAGTACTTC
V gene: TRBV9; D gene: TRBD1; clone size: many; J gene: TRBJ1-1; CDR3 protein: CASSAVDRGFMNTEAFF; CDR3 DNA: TGTGCCAGCAGCGCCGTAGACAGGGGCTTCATGAACACTGAAGCTTTCTTT
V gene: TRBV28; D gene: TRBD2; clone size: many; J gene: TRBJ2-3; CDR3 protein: CASSFPPTSGSTGDTQYF; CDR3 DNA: TGTGCCAGCAGTTTTCCCCCGACTAGCGGGAGTACAGGAGATACGCAGTATTTT
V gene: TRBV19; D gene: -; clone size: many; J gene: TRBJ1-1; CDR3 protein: CASSIVDGMNTEAFF; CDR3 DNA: TGTGCCAGTAGTATAGTGGACGGAATGAACACTGAAGCTTTCTTT
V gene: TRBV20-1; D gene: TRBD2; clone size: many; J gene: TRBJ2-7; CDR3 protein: CSARGLAGDPVPYF; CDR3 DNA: TGCAGTGCTAGAGGACTAGCGGGAGACCCCGTCCCGTACTTC
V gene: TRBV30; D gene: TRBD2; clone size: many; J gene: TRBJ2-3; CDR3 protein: CAGDTSGSGGDTQYF; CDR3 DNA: TGTGCCGGAGACACCAGCGGGAGTGGAGGAGATACGCAGTATTTT
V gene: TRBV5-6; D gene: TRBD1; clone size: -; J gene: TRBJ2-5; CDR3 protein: CASSHSPGGQETQYF; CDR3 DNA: TGTGCCAGCAGCCATAGCCCAGGGGGACAAGAGACCCAGTACTTC
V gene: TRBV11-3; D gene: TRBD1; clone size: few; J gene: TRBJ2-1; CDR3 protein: CASSARDSNEQFF; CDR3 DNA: TGTGCCAGCAGCGCCCGGGACAGCAATGAGCAGTTCTTC
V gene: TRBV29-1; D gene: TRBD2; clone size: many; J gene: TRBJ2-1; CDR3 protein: CSVEFLSGRVNEQFF; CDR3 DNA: TGCAGCGTTGAATTTTTGAGCGGGAGAGTCAATGAGCAGTTCTTC
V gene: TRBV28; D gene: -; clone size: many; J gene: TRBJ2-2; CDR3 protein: CASSLPSGSGATNTGELFF; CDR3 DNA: TGTGCCAGCAGCCTCCCCTCTGGGTCGGGGGCCACGAACACCGGGGAGCTGTTTTTT
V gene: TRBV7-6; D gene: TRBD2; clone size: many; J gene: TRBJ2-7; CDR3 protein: CASSLATSGGTEQYF; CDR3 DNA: TGTGCCAGCAGCTTAGCTACTAGCGGGGGCACTGAGCAGTACTTC
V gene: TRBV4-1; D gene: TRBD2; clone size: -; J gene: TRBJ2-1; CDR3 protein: CASSQAAGGEQFF; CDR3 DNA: TGCGCCAGCAGCCAAGCCGCGGGAGGTGAGCAGTTCTTC
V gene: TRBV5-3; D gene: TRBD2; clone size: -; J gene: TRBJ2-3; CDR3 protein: CASSPVSWRENADTQYF; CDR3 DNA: TGTGCCAGCAGCCCTGTCTCGTGGCGGGAGAACGCAGATACGCAGTATTTT
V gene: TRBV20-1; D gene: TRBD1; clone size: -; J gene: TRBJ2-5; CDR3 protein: CSASQGFPETQHF; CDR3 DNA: TGCAGTGCTTCACAGGGGTTCCCGGAGACCCAGCACTTC
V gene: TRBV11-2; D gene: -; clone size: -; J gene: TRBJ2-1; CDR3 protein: CASSLYVGGSYNEQFF; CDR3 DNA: TGTGCCAGCAGCTTATATGTGGGAGGTTCCTACAATGAGCAGTTCTTC